This T cell receptor beta chain is drawn from a study of cytomegalovirus exposure and HLA in healthy donors. Germline values: CDR1 SQVTM, CDR2 ANQGSEA. V was clipped by 6 bases and J by 2 bases, with 13 bases between them. This CDR3 is built from 13 residues. Profiled with immunoSEQ multiplex PCR; TCRdb holds only in-frame clones, not every one. The sample lists 200,000 to 300,000 clones, over 75% occurring once. Specimen: PBMCs. The rearrangement links TRBV29-1 to TRBJ1-1, with a tentative D call TRBD1 (6 bases). This sequence originates from a man aged 18-30 years in good health and CMV-seropositive. The CDR3 sequence is CSVKRGRNTEAFF. The CDR3 DNA sequence: TGCAGCGTGAAGAGGGGGAGAAACACTGAAGCTTTCTTT.